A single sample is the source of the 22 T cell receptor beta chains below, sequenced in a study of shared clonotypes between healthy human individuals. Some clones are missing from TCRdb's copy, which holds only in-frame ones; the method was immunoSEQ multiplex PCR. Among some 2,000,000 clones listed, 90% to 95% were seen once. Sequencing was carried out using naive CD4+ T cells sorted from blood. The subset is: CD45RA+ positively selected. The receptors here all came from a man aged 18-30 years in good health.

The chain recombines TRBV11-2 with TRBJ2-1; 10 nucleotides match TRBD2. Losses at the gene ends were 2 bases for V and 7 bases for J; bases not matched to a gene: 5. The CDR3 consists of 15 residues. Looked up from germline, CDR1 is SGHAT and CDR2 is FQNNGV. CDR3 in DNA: TGTGCCAGCAGCTTAAAGCGGGGGGGCGTGAATGAGCAGTTCTTC. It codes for CASSLKRGGVNEQFF.

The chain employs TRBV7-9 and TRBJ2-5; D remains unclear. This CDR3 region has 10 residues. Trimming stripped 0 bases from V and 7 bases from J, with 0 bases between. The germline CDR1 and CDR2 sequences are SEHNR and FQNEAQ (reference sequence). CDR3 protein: CASSLATQYF. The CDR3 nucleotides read TGTGCCAGCAGCTTAGCGACCCAGTACTTC.

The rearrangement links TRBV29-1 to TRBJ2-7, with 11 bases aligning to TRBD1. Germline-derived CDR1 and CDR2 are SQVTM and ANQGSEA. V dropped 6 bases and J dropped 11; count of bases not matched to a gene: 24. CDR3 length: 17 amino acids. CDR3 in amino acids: CSVRGQGAGLAFTGEYF. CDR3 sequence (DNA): TGCAGCGTGAGAGGACAGGGGGCAGGACTAGCGTTCACCGGGGAGTACTTC.

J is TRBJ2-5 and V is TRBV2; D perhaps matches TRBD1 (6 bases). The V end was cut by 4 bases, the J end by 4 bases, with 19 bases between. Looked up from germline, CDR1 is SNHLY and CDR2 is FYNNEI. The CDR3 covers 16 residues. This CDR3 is CASSGFGRGAAETQYF. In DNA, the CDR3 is TGTGCCAGCAGTGGTTTTGGCAGGGGAGCCGCAGAGACCCAGTACTTC.

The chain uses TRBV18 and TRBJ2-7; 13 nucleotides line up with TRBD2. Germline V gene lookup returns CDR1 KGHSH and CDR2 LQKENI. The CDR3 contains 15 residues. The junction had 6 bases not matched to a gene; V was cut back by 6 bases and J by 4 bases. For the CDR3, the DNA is TGTGCCAGCTCGGGGGGACTAGCGGGGAGGTACGAGCAGTACTTC. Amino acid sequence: CASSGGLAGRYEQYF.

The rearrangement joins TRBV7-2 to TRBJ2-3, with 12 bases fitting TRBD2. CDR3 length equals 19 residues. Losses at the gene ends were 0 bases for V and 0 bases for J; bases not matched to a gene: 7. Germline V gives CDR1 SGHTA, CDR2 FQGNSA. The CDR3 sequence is CASSLALAGGPTSTDTQYF. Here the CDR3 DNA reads TGTGCCAGCAGCTTAGCACTAGCGGGAGGACCCACTAGCACAGATACGCAGTATTTT.

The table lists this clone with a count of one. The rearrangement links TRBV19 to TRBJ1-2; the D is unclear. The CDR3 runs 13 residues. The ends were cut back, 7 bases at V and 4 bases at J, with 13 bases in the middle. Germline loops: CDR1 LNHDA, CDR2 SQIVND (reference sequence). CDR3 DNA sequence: TGTGCCAGTACACTCGGGGAAGGCTATGGCTACACCTTC. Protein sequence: CASTLGEGYGYTF.

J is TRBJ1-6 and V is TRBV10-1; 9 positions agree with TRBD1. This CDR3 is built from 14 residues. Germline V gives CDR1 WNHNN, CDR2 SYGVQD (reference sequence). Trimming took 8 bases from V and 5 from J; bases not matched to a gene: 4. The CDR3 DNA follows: TGCGCCAGCCAAAGGGACAGGGATAATTCACCCCTCCACTTT. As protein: CASQRDRDNSPLHF.

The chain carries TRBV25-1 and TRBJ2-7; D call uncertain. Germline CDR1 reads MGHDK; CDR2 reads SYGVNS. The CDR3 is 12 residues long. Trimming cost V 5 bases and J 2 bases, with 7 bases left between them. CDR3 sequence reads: CASSPSPYEQYF. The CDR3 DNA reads TGTGCCAGCAGTCCCTCCCCCTACGAGCAGTACTTC.

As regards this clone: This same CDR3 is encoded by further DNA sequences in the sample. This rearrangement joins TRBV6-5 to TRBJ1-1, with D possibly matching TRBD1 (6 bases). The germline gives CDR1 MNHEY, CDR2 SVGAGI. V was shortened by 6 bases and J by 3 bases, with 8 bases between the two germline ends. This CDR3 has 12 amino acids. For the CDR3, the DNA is TGTGCCAGCAGCCAGGGGTACACTGAAGCTTTCTTT. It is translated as CASSQGYTEAFF.

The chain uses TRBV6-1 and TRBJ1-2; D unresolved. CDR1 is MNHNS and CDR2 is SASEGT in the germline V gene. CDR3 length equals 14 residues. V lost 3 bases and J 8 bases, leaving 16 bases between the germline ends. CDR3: CASSENSRARGYTF. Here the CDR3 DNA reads TGTGCCAGCAGTGAGAATTCCCGGGCGCGGGGCTACACCTTC.

This CDR3 is CASSRQLAAFF. Written as DNA, the CDR3 is TGTGCCAGCAGCCGACAGTTGGCGGCTTTCTTT. The rearrangement uses TRBV7-2 and TRBJ1-1, with D possibly TRBD1 on 5 matching bases. The CDR3 sequence is 11 residues long. V lost 5 bases, J lost 11 bases, and 12 bases lay in between. The germline gives CDR1 SGHTA, CDR2 FQGNSA. Complete variable domain (other parts from reference TRBV7-2 and TRBJ1-1): GAGVSQSPSNKVTEKGKDVELRCDPISGHTALYWYRQSLGQGLEFLIYFQGNSAPDKSGLPSDRFSAERTGGSVSTLTIQRTQQEDSAVYLCASSRQLAAFFGQGTRLTVV.

CDR3 protein: CASSQGEYSNQPQHF. The CDR3 bases are TGTGCCAGTAGTCAAGGGGAATATAGCAATCAGCCCCAGCATTTT. This chain links TRBV19 with TRBJ1-5; tentatively, D is TRBD1 (5 bases). The V end was cut by 5 bases, the J end by 0 bases, with 11 bases between. This CDR3 is built from 15 residues. The germline CDR1 and CDR2 sequences are LNHDA and SQIVND (reference sequence).

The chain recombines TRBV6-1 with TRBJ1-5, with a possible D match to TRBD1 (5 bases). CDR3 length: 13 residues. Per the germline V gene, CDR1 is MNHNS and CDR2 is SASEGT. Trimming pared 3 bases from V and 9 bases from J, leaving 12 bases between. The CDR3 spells CASSEGTWGPQHF. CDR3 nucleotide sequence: TGTGCCAGCAGTGAGGGGACGTGGGGGCCCCAGCATTTT.

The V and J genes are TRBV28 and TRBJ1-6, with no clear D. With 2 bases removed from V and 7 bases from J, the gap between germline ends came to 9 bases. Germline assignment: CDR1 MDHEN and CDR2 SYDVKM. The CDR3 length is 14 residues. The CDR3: CASSLPQWNSPLHF. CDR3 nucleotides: TGTGCCAGCAGTTTACCCCAATGGAATTCACCCCTCCACTTT.

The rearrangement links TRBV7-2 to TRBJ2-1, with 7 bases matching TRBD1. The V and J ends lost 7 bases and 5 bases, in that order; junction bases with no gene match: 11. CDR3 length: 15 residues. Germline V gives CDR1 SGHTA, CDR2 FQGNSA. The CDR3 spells CASTPGTASNNEQFF. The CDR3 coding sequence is TGTGCCAGCACCCCTGGGACAGCTTCAAACAATGAGCAGTTCTTC. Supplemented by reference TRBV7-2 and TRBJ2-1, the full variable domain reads GAGVSQSPSNKVTEKGKDVELRCDPISGHTALYWYRQSLGQGLEFLIYFQGNSAPDKSGLPSDRFSAERTGGSVSTLTIQRTQQEDSAVYLCASTPGTASNNEQFFGPGTRLTVL.

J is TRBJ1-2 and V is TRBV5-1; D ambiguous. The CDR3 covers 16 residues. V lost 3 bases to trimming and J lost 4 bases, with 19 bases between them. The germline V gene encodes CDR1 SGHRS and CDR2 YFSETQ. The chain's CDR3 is CASSSGGPGHTYGYTF. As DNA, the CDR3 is TGCGCCAGCAGCTCCGGAGGGCCGGGTCATACCTATGGCTACACCTTC.

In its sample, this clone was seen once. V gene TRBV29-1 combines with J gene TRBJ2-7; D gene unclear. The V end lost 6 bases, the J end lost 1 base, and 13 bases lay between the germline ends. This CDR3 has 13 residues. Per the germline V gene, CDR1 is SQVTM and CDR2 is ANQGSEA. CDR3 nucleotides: TGCAGCGTCTCAACGGACGGGTCCTACGAGCAGTACTTC. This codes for CSVSTDGSYEQYF.

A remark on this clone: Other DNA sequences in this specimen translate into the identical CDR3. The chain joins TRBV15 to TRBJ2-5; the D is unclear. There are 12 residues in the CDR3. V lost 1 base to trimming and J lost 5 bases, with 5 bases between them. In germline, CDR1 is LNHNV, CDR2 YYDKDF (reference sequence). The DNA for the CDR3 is TGTGCCACCAGCAGAGCGCGGGAGACCCAGTACTTC. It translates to CATSRARETQYF.

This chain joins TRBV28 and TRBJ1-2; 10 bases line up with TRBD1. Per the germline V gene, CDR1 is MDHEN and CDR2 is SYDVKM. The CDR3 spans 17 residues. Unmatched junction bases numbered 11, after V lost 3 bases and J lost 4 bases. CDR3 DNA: TGTGCCAGCAGTTTCCCACCGGGACAGGGGAATGGCTATGGCTACACCTTC. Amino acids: CASSFPPGQGNGYGYTF.

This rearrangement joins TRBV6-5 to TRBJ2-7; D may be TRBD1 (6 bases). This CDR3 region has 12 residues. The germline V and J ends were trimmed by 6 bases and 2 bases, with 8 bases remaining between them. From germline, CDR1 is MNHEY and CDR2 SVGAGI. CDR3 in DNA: TGTGCCAGCAGGCGGACAGCCTACGAGCAGTACTTC. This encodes CASRRTAYEQYF.

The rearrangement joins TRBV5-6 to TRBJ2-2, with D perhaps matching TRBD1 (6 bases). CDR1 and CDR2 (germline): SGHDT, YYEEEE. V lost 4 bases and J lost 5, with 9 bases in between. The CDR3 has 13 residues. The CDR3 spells CASSMTGTGELFF. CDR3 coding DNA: TGTGCCAGCAGCATGACAGGTACCGGGGAGCTGTTTTTT.